This T cell receptor beta chain comes out of a study of vaccination and CD4 T cells after COVID-19 (dated by TCRdb to 2022 to 2024). Background on the whole study: The convalescent cohort comprised six males and four females, including two Hispanic individuals, seven Caucasians, two Asians and one multiracial person. The spike-specific CD4+ TCR repertoire was compared before and after mRNA vaccination in approximately 9 COVID-19 convalescent patients and a few infection-naive healthy vaccine recipients. Culture stimuli were overlapping spike peptide pools from SARS-CoV-2 and from the common cold coronaviruses HCoV-NL63, HCoV-OC43 and HCoV-229E. An earlier paper using these donors assessed, at the TCR clonotype level, memory CD4+ T cell crossreactivity between SARS-CoV-2 and common cold coronavirus spike proteins. Post-vaccine blood samples were taken a median of about 72 days after the second vaccine dose, with a range of about 13 to 250 days. As controls, cultures received a CEFX viral epitope pool (the positive control), an HIV-1 Nef peptide pool (the negative control), or no peptide at all. Post-COVID blood samples from convalescent patients were collected a median of roughly 100 days after diagnosis, with a range of about 35 to 180 days. Two doses of either the Pfizer-BioNTech BNT162b2 vaccine (n=8) or the Moderna mRNA-1273 vaccine (n=2) were administered to participants.

The paper's findings and limits, for the study overall: Although the median number of SARS-CoV-2-reactive clonotypes went up from approximately 20 after infection to some 38 after vaccination, the increase was not significant. In convalescent patients, a median roughly 86% of post-vaccine SARS-CoV-2-reactive clones were detected only after vaccination, suggesting vaccine-specific priming. Nearly all vaccine-specific clones in convalescent patients (304 of 307) were mono-reactive for SARS-CoV-2 spike rather than cross-reactive with common cold coronaviruses. The number of convalescent patients in the study was relatively small, and the study did not examine early timepoints following natural infection.

With respect to this clonotype: Its antigen remains undetermined. No much larger clone exists at a distance of one base, and base qualities are not known.

Per the publication, the treatment or condition label means: roughly ten-day PBMC culture with coronavirus spike peptide pools or control peptides (ViraFEST assay). CD4+ T cells from unexposed donors were collected before the COVID-19 pandemic (2011-2018). The study used the ViraFEST assay, which expanded antigen-specific T cells with peptide pools and then identified expanded clonotypes by TCR sequencing. PBMCs were cultured at around 2 million per well in IMDM supplemented with approximately 5.3% human AB serum and about 10 IU/ml IL-2, with 10 ug/ml peptide pools added. On days 3 and 7, half of the culture medium was replaced with fresh IL-2-containing medium. Once the cells had been in culture for over 9 days, the EasySep CD4+ T cell isolation kit was used to isolate CD4+ T cells by negative selection. As far as cell numbers permitted, CD4+ T cells from unexposed donors were tested for reactivity against SARS-CoV-2 S and N as well as four spike pools from common cold coronaviruses. Ficoll-Paque Plus gradient centrifugation was used to isolate PBMCs from whole blood, and the isolated PBMCs were then either used fresh or cryopreserved at -140C. Each culture condition was generally run in triplicate wells. The leukapheresis product for the unexposed donors was obtained through commercial purchase.

The library was produced with PCR. At the Johns Hopkins FTIC core, DNA from the cultured CD4+ T cells underwent TCR sequencing with the Oncomine TCR Beta short-read assay. Genomic DNA was extracted from the cultured CD4+ T cells with the QIAamp micro DNA kit. Oncomine TCR Beta libraries from cultured CD4+ T cells were pooled with unique dual indexes and sequenced on an Illumina iSeq 100. In the authors' own workflow: Non-productive sequences were removed, and CDR3s not starting with C, not ending with F or W, or shorter than 7 amino acids were discarded. Antigen-specific clonotypes were identified with the MANAFEST web application by comparing peptide-stimulated wells with reference and other culture wells. For a clone to be called positive, the clone needed an FDR below 0.05, an odds ratio above 5, and a productive frequency above 0.1% in at least two of three replicate wells. A clonotype counted as cross-reactive if it showed significant expansion both in the SARS-CoV-2 spike wells and in at least one common cold coronavirus spike condition. Levenshtein distances (stringdist) and unrooted phylogenetic trees (ape) in R version 3.6.1 were used to assess CDR3 homology. Using fastp trimming at Q25 and MiXCR clonotype assembly, TCRdb reanalyzed the public sequencing data and kept in-frame beta chains. For every CDR3 protein sequence, its rows merge into one entry that carries the most common genes and DNA. TCRdb, not the original authors, processed these V and J calls. This sample lists several thousand distinct CDR3 sequences; about two thirds were detected once. The ten largest clonotypes hold 30% to 40% of the sample.

The germline V gene provides CDR1 SGHAT and CDR2 FQNNGV. The CDR3 goes from the cysteine to the phenylalanine over 15 residues. Of all the DNA, just the CDR3 is kept, 45 bases in frame from base 1. The junction shows trimming of 6 bases on V and 10 bases on J, plus 22 bases between the germline ends. Sequencing input: CD4+ T cells from blood, cultured in vitro. This clonotype was sampled from a human donor in good health. This receptor chain uses TRBV11-2 and TRBJ2-1, with a weak D call of TRBD2 (6 bases match). Read as DNA, the sequence is TGTGCCAGCAGGAAAGCCGGGACTTCAACATTCGAGCAGTTCTTC. Its translation is CASRKAGTSTFEQFF. Full variable domain (CDR3 extended with the reference TRBV11-2 and TRBJ2-1 proteins): EAGVAQSPRYKIIEKRQSVAFWCNPISGHATLYWYQQILGQGPKLLIQFQNNGVVDDSQLPKDRFSAERLKGVDSTLKIQPAKLEDSAVYLCASRKAGTSTFEQFFGPGTRLTVL.